Listed below are T cell receptor beta chains from one sample, sequenced in a study of T cell repertoires in cytomegalovirus infection. TCRdb redid the calling of the reads with MiXCR, one entry per CDR3 protein. The sample shows some 350,000 distinct CDR3 sequences, about a sixth of them seen only once. The specimen sequenced was PBMCs. All receptors come from a human donor in good health (CMV status not recorded). Some clones in this sample may be carry-over from other donors' samples. Each CDR3 is given with its conserved first and last residue. The order of the fields is clone size, D gene, J gene, V gene, CDR3 DNA, CDR3 protein. A D gene is named only where the DNA matches it firmly. Not all rows give a size; the values are once, few, many and, for expanded clones, a class.

abundance: many; d_gene: TRBD2; j_gene: TRBJ2-1; v_gene: TRBV11-2; CDR3nt: TGTGCCAGCAGCTTGTTGGGAGCGGGAGTAAGTGAGCAGTTCTTC; CDR3aa: CASSLLGAGVSEQFF
abundance: NA; d_gene: TRBD1; j_gene: TRBJ2-7; v_gene: TRBV19; CDR3nt: TGTGCCAGTAGTACGACCGGGACAGACTACTACGAGCAGTACTTC; CDR3aa: CASSTTGTDYYEQYF
abundance: NA; d_gene: NA; j_gene: TRBJ2-7; v_gene: TRBV5-4; CDR3nt: TGTGCCAGCAGCAACAGACAGGAGGCGAGATTCTACGAGCAGTACTTC; CDR3aa: CASSNRQEARFYEQYF
abundance: NA; d_gene: TRBD2; j_gene: TRBJ2-5; v_gene: TRBV20-1; CDR3nt: TGCAGTGCTAGAGAACCGCGGGAGGGCCTAGGGGAGACCCAGTACTTC; CDR3aa: CSAREPREGLGETQYF
abundance: many; d_gene: TRBD1; j_gene: TRBJ1-2; v_gene: TRBV7-2; CDR3nt: TGTGCCAGCGCCCCGGGGACAGCCTCCGTCTACACCTTC; CDR3aa: CASAPGTASVYTF
abundance: many; d_gene: NA; j_gene: TRBJ2-1; v_gene: TRBV7-2; CDR3nt: TGTGCCAGCAGCTTACCGGGAGTCAATGAGCAGTTCTTC; CDR3aa: CASSLPGVNEQFF
abundance: few; d_gene: NA; j_gene: TRBJ1-4; v_gene: TRBV12-3/TRBV12-4; CDR3nt: TGTGCCAGCAGTCCCGGACAGACAGAGGGGGAAAAACTGTTTTTT; CDR3aa: CASSPGQTEGEKLFF
abundance: many; d_gene: NA; j_gene: TRBJ2-3; v_gene: TRBV7-2; CDR3nt: TGTGCCAGCAGCTGGACCTGGGGGACAGATACGCAGTATTTT; CDR3aa: CASSWTWGTDTQYF
abundance: many; d_gene: NA; j_gene: TRBJ2-3; v_gene: TRBV7-6; CDR3nt: TGTGCCAGCAGCAACCAGGGCTTGGACACAGATACGCAGTATTTT; CDR3aa: CASSNQGLDTDTQYF
abundance: many; d_gene: NA; j_gene: TRBJ1-6; v_gene: TRBV7-2; CDR3nt: TGTGCCAGCAGCTTTGAGGGTTGGAGCTCCTATAATTCACCCCTCCACTTT; CDR3aa: CASSFEGWSSYNSPLHF
abundance: NA; d_gene: TRBD1; j_gene: TRBJ2-5; v_gene: TRBV20-1; CDR3nt: TGCAGTGCTAGAGGTCTGCGGGGCGCCAACAGGGGGCTACCAGAGACCCAGTACTTC; CDR3aa: CSARGLRGANRGLPETQYF
abundance: NA; d_gene: NA; j_gene: TRBJ2-7; v_gene: TRBV5-4; CDR3nt: TGTGCCAGCAGCTGGGGGGCGACGGGGGGCTACGAGCAGTACTTC; CDR3aa: CASSWGATGGYEQYF
abundance: few; d_gene: NA; j_gene: TRBJ1-3; v_gene: TRBV19; CDR3nt: TGTGCCAGTAGACCTCAGGTGGAGGTTAAAAACACCATATATTTT; CDR3aa: CASRPQVEVKNTIYF
abundance: many; d_gene: NA; j_gene: TRBJ2-6; v_gene: TRBV7-2; CDR3nt: TGTGCCAGCAGCCCCCTTCGGACCCTCTCTGGGGCCAACGTCCTGACTTTC; CDR3aa: CASSPLRTLSGANVLTF
abundance: NA; d_gene: TRBD1; j_gene: TRBJ1-1; v_gene: TRBV28; CDR3nt: TGTGCCAGCAGTCCGATAGCCCTACAGGGGTTCAACACTGAAGCTTTCTTT; CDR3aa: CASSPIALQGFNTEAFF
abundance: few; d_gene: NA; j_gene: TRBJ1-1; v_gene: TRBV9; CDR3nt: TGTGCCAGCAGCGCCGCCCCTGGGGGGATCTCTGCTTTCTTT; CDR3aa: CASSAAPGGISAFF
abundance: NA; d_gene: TRBD1; j_gene: TRBJ1-6; v_gene: TRBV30; CDR3nt: TGTGCCTGGGACCGGGACAGAAGTTCTGGTTCACCCCTCCACTTT; CDR3aa: CAWDRDRSSGSPLHF
abundance: few; d_gene: TRBD1; j_gene: TRBJ2-5; v_gene: TRBV19; CDR3nt: TGTGCCAGTAGTATGGACAGGCAACAAGAGACCCAGTACTTC; CDR3aa: CASSMDRQQETQYF